This TCR beta chain derives from a study of T cells after somatic rescue of genetic block. Per the germline V gene, CDR1 is SEHNR and CDR2 is FQNEAQ (reference sequence). The germline V and J ends were trimmed by 0 bases and 1 base, with 3 bases remaining between them. The CDR3 sequence is 13 residues long. The repertoire was sequenced with immunoSEQ multiplex PCR; TCRdb's copy has only in-frame clones and lacks some. The data contain 88,000 or so clones, around 90% of them singletons. The rearrangement links TRBV7-9 to TRBJ1-2; D uncertain. The clonotype comes from a woman aged 18-29 years. Sequencing was performed on peripheral blood mononuclear cells (PBMCs). The DNA of the CDR3 is TGTGCCAGCAGCTTAGCACTTAACTATGGCTACACCTTC. It yields the protein CASSLALNYGYTF.